Below, one T cell receptor (beta chain) is given with its context. Its antigen remains unidentified. No much larger clone exists at a distance of one base, and base qualities are not known. TCRbeta CDR3 regions were amplified from genomic DNA using the immunoSEQ Assay, a bias-controlled multiplex PCR. Concerning the study's data processing: The number of nucleated cells in each sample was estimated from the amplification of reference gene primers within the assay. Sequence reads were collapsed and filtered to measure the absolute abundance of every unique TCRbeta CDR3 rearrangement. For each sample, productive Simpson clonality was calculated as the square root of Simpson's diversity index across productive rearrangements. TCRdb took this table from immuneACCESS and kept in-frame rearrangements with V and J called. Such tables lack part of the clones; where checked against another copy, unresolved V genes explain under half of the gap, and the rest is unexplained. That table furnishes V, J and clone size, whereas the DNA furnished D and trimming. In this sample the table shows more than 95,000 clones, less than 90% of which occur a single time. Approximately 5.1% of the sample lies in the top ten.

Collaborating institutions collected whole blood in K2EDTA tubes following their own protocols. For TCRbeta analysis, collaborator samples were shipped as frozen whole blood, as isolated PBMCs, or as DNA extracted from either sample type. The sample originates from a study of blood T cell repertoires in COVID-19 (dated by TCRdb to between 2020 and 2021). General notes on the study: The collaborator samples originated in the United States, Italy and Spain and spanned the acute and convalescent phases of COVID-19. The material from the prospective study consisted of cDNA or gDNA derived from T cells, B-cell-depleted T cells, or PBMCs. Deeply sampled blood TCRbeta repertoires from subjects exposed to, actively infected with, or recovered from COVID-19 were included in the dataset. The repertoires were released in a freely available public database meant as a resource for research on the immune response to SARS-CoV-2. The samples were drawn from the first 160 participants of the ongoing ImmuneRACE study and from some 1,300 subjects provided by 6 global collaborators. A de-identified subject ID, COVID-19 status, age in years and sex were almost always included in the sample metadata. Where HLA class I and class II types were available, the types were taken from metadata supplied by the sample provider, not from assay-based typing.

V has 1 base trimmed and J has 8 bases trimmed; junction bases matching no gene number 2. The CDR3 runs 13 amino acids, cysteine and phenylalanine included. The entry retains the CDR3 DNA only, 39 bases that are in frame from base 1. In the germline V gene (reference sequence), CDR1 corresponds to SEHNR and CDR2 to FQNEAQ. The research as a whole found: How much clinical and demographic metadata was included differed by source and by participant, and the metadata was provided uncurated.

The V gene is TRBV7-9 and the J gene is TRBJ1-2, with 9 central nucleotides matching TRBD1. Sample: peripheral blood. The sequence was obtained from a human donor in a cohort sampled during active COVID-19. CDR3 loop: CASSLGTGAGYTF. The sequence in DNA is TGTGCCAGCAGCTTAGGGACAGGGGCCGGCTACACCTTC.